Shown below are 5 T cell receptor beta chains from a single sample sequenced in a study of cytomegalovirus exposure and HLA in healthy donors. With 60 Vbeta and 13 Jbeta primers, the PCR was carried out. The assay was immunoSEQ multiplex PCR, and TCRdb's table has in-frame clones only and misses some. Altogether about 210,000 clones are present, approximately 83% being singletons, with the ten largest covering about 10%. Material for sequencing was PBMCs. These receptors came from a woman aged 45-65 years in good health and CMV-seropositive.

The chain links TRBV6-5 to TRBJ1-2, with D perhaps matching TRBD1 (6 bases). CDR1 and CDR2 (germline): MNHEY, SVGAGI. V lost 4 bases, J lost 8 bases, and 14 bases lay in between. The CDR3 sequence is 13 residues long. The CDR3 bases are TGTGCCAGCAGTTCCGCGGGGGCGGGCGGCTACACCTTC. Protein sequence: CASSSAGAGGYTF.

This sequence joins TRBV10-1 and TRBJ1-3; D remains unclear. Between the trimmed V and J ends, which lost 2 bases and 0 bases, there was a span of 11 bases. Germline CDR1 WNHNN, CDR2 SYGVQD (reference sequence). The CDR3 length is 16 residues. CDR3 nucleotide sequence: TGCGCCAGCAGTGAGAGCAGGCAGGACTCTGGAAACACCATATATTTT. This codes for CASSESRQDSGNTIYF.

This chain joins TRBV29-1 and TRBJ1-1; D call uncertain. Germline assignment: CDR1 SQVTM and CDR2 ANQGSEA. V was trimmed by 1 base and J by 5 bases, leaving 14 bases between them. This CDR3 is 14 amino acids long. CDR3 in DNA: TGCAGCGTTGAAGCGCATGGAGGAAGGACTGAAGCTTTCTTT. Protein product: CSVEAHGGRTEAFF. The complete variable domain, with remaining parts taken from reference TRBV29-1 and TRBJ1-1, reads SAVISQKPSRDICQRGTSLTIQCQVDSQVTMMFWYRQQPGQSLTLIATANQGSEATYESGFVIDKFPISRPNLTFSTLTVSNMSPEDSSIYLCSVEAHGGRTEAFFGQGTRLTVV.

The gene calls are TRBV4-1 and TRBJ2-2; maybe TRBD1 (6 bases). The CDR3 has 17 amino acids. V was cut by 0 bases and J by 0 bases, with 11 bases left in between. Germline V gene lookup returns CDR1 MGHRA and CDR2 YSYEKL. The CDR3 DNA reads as TGCGCCAGCAGCCAAGATTTGGGGACACCGAACACCGGGGAGCTGTTTTTT. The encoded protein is CASSQDLGTPNTGELFF.

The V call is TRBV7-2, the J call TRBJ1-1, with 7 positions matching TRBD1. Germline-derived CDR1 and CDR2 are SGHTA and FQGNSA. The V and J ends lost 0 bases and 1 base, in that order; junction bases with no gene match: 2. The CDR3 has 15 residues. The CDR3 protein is CASSLAGTANTEAFF. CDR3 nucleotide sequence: TGTGCCAGCAGCTTAGCCGGGACAGCGAACACTGAAGCTTTCTTT.